This T cell receptor beta chain was documented in a study of read filtering for tumor transcriptome and immune sequencing. Study-wide points: Correlation between methods rose after single-read clonotypes were removed. RNA-seq captured clonotypes less deeply and reliably than IR-seq.

V was cut by 2 bases and J by 2 bases, with 12 bases left in between. This CDR3 has 16 residues. Germline V gene data show CDR1 as MNHNS and CDR2 as SASEGT. The library was built from about 370 ng RNA with molecular barcoded adaptors for alpha/delta and beta/gamma chains. TCRdb used MiXCR to reprocess the reads, holding one entry per CDR3 protein. The repertoire consists of around 65,000 distinct CDR3 sequences, with under 20% occurring once and the leading ten covering over 13%. Every patient had bone marrow sampled while the disease was active. This clonotype was picked up many times. No antigen is known for it.

Sequencing input: a population of CD138-negative cells sorted from bone marrow. The TCR comes from a donor at least 40 years old with multiple myeloma. V is TRBV6-1 and J is TRBJ2-2; D may be TRBD1 (5 bases). DNA for the CDR3: TGTGCCAGCAGTGAACAGGGCGGTCTTAACACCGGGGAGCTGTTTTTT. Translation: CASSEQGGLNTGELFF.